The 12 T cell receptor beta chains in this list originate from one sample, sequenced in a study of regulatory T cells in long-lasting Graves disease. Time point reported: persistent/refractory GD, antithyroid drugs over 5 years with positive TRAb. Construction of the TCR library relied on RNA isolated from PBMCs. CDR3 regions were amplified by Arm-PCR using iRepertoire HTBI primers to build TCR beta libraries. MiXCR, applied by TCRdb to the multiplex PCR reads, yields one record per CDR3 protein. The table lists around 500,000 distinct CDR3 sequences, about 20% of them singletons. This specimen consisted of peripheral blood mononuclear cells (PBMCs), obtained when the disease was refractory, from a patient treated with antithyroid drugs. The receptor set was obtained from a female donor with Graves disease.

The table lists this clonotype with many counts. The chain employs TRBV6-9 and TRBJ2-7; 7 bases agree with TRBD1. CDR1 MNHGY and CDR2 SVAAGI come from the germline V gene. V lost 4 bases, J lost 6 bases, and 9 bases stayed unmatched. The CDR3 consists of 14 residues. The CDR3: CASSSPGGAIEQYF. The DNA for the CDR3 is TGTGCCAGCAGTTCCCCAGGGGGAGCGATCGAGCAGTACTTC.

V gene TRBV6-2 or TRBV6-3 combines with J gene TRBJ2-3; D uncertain. Between the trimmed V and J ends, which lost 2 bases and 9 bases, there was a span of 12 bases. The CDR3 totals 13 residues. Germline V gene data show CDR1 as MNHEY and CDR2 as SVGEGT. The CDR3 sequence: CASSYLNGRTQYF. CDR3 nucleotide sequence: TGTGCCAGCAGTTACCTGAATGGTCGGACGCAGTATTTT.

The chain couples TRBV5-6 to TRBJ2-2; 8 bases match TRBD2. Germline lookup yields CDR1 SGHDT and CDR2 YYEEEE. CDR3 length: 16 amino acids. J lost 6 bases, V lost 0 bases, and 7 bases had no gene match. CDR3 amino acids: CASSLVLAGWAGELFF. The CDR3 DNA follows: TGTGCCAGCAGCTTGGTTCTAGCGGGTTGGGCCGGGGAGCTGTTTTTT.

The chain links TRBV19 to TRBJ2-7, with D perhaps matching TRBD2 (5 bases). V was clipped by 3 bases and J by 2 bases, with 14 bases between them. The CDR3 covers 15 residues. Germline-derived CDR1 and CDR2 are LNHDA and SQIVND (reference sequence). In DNA form, the CDR3 reads TGTGCCAGTAGTATTTCTTTCGGGGAAACCTACGAGCAGTACTTC. Translation: CASSISFGETYEQYF.

J is TRBJ2-1 and V is TRBV29-1; D not resolved. V lost 3 bases, J lost 4 bases, and 4 bases lay in between. This CDR3 comprises 11 residues. CDR1 is SQVTM, CDR2 ANQGSEA, per germline. CDR3 sequence (DNA): TGCAGCGTTGATAGGTACAATGAGCAGTTCTTC. Translating it yields CSVDRYNEQFF.

V usage is TRBV30 and J usage is TRBJ1-1; a weak D match, TRBD1 (6 bases). The CDR3 contains 12 residues. Germline CDR1 reads GTSNPN; CDR2 reads SVGIG (reference sequence). The V end lost 1 base, the J end lost 4 bases, and 7 bases lay between the germline ends. CDR3 bases: TGTGCCTGGAGTGCCAGGGGCACTGAAGCTTTCTTT. Its protein product is CAWSARGTEAFF.

This clonotype appeared a few times. The V gene is TRBV19, the J gene TRBJ2-3; possibly TRBD2 for D (5 bases). The V and J ends lost 2 bases and 0 bases respectively, with 9 bases between them. Germline V gene data show CDR1 as LNHDA and CDR2 as SQIVND (reference sequence). The CDR3 is 15 amino acids. The CDR3 protein is CASSIRRGSTDTQYF. The CDR3 DNA reads TGTGCCAGTAGTATACGCCGGGGAAGCACAGATACGCAGTATTTT.

This clonotype was counted at least ten times. V is TRBV29-1 and J is TRBJ1-2; the D is unclear. This CDR3 spans 13 amino acids. Trimming removed 6 bases from V and 5 bases from J, with 16 bases in between. CDR1 is SQVTM and CDR2 is ANQGSEA in the germline V gene. This chain's CDR3 is CSVLEKSAYGYTF. CDR3 in DNA: TGCAGCGTGTTAGAGAAGTCCGCTTATGGCTACACCTTC.

This clonotype has just a few counts. The chain is built from TRBV3-1 and TRBJ2-2; D might be TRBD1 (5 bases). Trimming took 6 bases from V and 0 from J, leaving 14 bases between them. Germline V gene lookup returns CDR1 LGHDT and CDR2 YNNKEL (reference sequence). The CDR3 sequence is 16 residues long. CDR3 sequence: CASRQVDSPNTGELFF. CDR3 DNA sequence: TGTGCCAGCAGACAGGTCGACAGTCCGAACACCGGGGAGCTGTTTTTT.

This clonotype was detected a few times. The rearrangement uses TRBV4-1 and TRBJ2-5; no clear D gene. The germline V gene has CDR1 MGHRA and CDR2 YSYEKL. The CDR3 is 16 amino acids. V lost 3 bases and J lost 2, with 16 bases in between. CDR3 region: CASSHSIGPLQETQYF. The DNA of the CDR3 is TGCGCCAGCAGCCATAGCATAGGTCCTCTTCAAGAGACCCAGTACTTC.

At least ten counts were recorded for this clonotype. CDR3 loop: CAISDPGAQNTEAFF. The CDR3 DNA reads TGTGCCATCAGTGACCCAGGAGCCCAGAACACTGAAGCTTTCTTT. V and J are TRBV10-3 and TRBJ1-1; D gene uncertain. Trimming cost V 3 bases and J 1 base, with 12 bases left between them. Germline CDR1 is ENHRY and CDR2 is SYGVKD. CDR3 length equals 15 residues.

This clonotype was seen more than once but under ten times. The gene calls are TRBV30 and TRBJ2-7; D is unresolved. Per germline, CDR1 GTSNPN and CDR2 SVGIG (reference sequence). The CDR3 runs 11 residues. V was shortened by 0 bases and J by 6 bases, with 6 bases between the two germline ends. Here the CDR3 DNA reads TGTGCCTGGAGTGTTAGTCGCGAGCAGTACTTC. Residues: CAWSVSREQYF.